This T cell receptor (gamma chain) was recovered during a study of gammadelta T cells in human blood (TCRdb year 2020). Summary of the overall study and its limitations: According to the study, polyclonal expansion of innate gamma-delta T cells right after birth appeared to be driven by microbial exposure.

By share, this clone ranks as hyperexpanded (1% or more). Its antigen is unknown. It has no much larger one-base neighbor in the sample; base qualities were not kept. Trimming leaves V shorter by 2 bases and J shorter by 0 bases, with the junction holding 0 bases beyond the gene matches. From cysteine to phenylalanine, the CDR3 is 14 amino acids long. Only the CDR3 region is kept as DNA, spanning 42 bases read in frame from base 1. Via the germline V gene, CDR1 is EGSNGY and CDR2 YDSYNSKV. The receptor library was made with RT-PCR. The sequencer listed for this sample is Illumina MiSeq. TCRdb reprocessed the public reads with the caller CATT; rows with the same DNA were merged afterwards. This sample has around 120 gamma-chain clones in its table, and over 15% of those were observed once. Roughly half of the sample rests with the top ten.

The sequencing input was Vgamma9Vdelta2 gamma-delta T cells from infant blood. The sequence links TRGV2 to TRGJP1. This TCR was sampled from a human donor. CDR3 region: CATWDDTTGWFKIF. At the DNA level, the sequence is TGTGCCACCTGGGACGATACCACTGGTTGGTTCAAGATATTT.